What follows are 21 T cell receptor beta chains derived from one specimen sequenced in a study of T cell responses to AZD1222 COVID-19 vaccine. The method was immunoSEQ multiplex PCR; TCRdb's version includes in-frame clones alone and lacks a portion of them. This sample has about 140,000 clones, with around 93% found just once. The sequences come from peripheral blood, collected on day 0 of AZD1222 vaccination. The receptors originated from an adult in good health.

As regards this clone: The same CDR3 also results from other DNA sequences found in this sample. The chain joins TRBV20-1 to TRBJ2-1, with D unclear. There are 11 residues in the CDR3. Trimming took 2 bases from V and 10 from J, leaving 9 bases between them. CDR1 is DFQATT, CDR2 SNEGSKA, per germline (reference sequence). The DNA of the CDR3 is TGCAGTGCTAGATCCCGCAGAGAGCAGTTCTTC. It is translated as CSARSRREQFF.

The chain uses TRBV14 and TRBJ1-2, with 9 positions matching TRBD1. Germline assignment: CDR1 SGHDN and CDR2 FVKESK. The CDR3 has 14 amino acids. Germline trimming cut 6 bases from V and 8 bases from J; bases unmatched to any gene: 10. CDR3 in amino acids: CASSPGQGWTGYTF. The CDR3, as DNA: TGTGCCAGCAGTCCGGGACAGGGTTGGACGGGCTACACCTTC.

In this sample, this clone turned up a few times. The J gene is TRBJ2-1, the V gene TRBV5-1, with D perhaps given as TRBD1 or TRBD2 (6 bases each). Trimming removed 3 bases from V and 5 bases from J, with 18 bases in between. CDR1 and CDR2 from the germline V gene are SGHRS and YFSETQ. The CDR3 covers 16 residues. DNA for the CDR3: TGCGCCAGCAGCTATAACGTGGAGGGGGTCAACAATGAGCAGTTCTTC. Encoded protein: CASSYNVEGVNNEQFF.

The chain carries TRBV7-9 and TRBJ1-2, with D unresolved. The CDR3 has 14 amino acids. Trimming removed 8 bases from V and 2 bases from J, with 15 bases in between. CDR1 and CDR2 (germline): SEHNR, FQNEAQ (reference sequence). DNA for the CDR3: TGTGCCAGCGTGTTAAGGGAAGGAAACTATGGCTACACCTTC. Amino acids: CASVLREGNYGYTF. Full variable domain (outside the CDR3, taken from reference TRBV7-9 and TRBJ1-2): DTGVSQNPRHKITKRGQNVTFRCDPISEHNRLYWYRQTLGQGPEFLTYFQNEAQLEKSRLLSDRFSAERPKGSFSTLEIQRTEQGDSAMYLCASVLREGNYGYTFGSGTRLTVV.

The genes are TRBV24-1 and TRBJ2-1, with a possible D match to TRBD2 (5 bases). From germline, CDR1 is KGHDR and CDR2 SFDVKD. V was cut by 4 bases and J by 6 bases, with 12 bases left in between. The CDR3 consists of 14 residues. The CDR3 loop reads CATSDRGAVNEQFF. CDR3 in DNA: TGTGCCACCAGTGACCGGGGAGCCGTCAATGAGCAGTTCTTC.

For the CDR3, the DNA is TGTGCCAGCAGCCCGAGGACCGGAGGCACTGAAGCTTTCTTT. Translated, it gives CASSPRTGGTEAFF. This chain uses TRBV6-5 with TRBJ1-1; D gene unclear. Germline loops: CDR1 MNHEY, CDR2 SVGAGI. The length of the CDR3 is 14 residues. V was cut by 6 bases and J by 4 bases, with 15 bases left in between.

V gene TRBV5-1 combines with J gene TRBJ1-5; unclear D gene. With 2 bases removed from V and 7 bases from J, the gap between germline ends came to 10 bases. The CDR3 runs 13 residues. The V gene's germline CDR1 is SGHRS and CDR2 YFSETQ. The CDR3 loop reads CASSFTVGQPQHF. The CDR3, as DNA: TGCGCCAGCAGCTTCACGGTGGGACAGCCCCAGCATTTT.

With regard to this clone: The junction differs from germline at one of its ends, possibly a read error. V usage is TRBV4-2 and J usage is TRBJ2-4, with D hard to call. The CDR3 has 10 residues. The germline V gene has CDR1 LGHNA and CDR2 YNFKEQ. CDR3 DNA: TGTGCCAGCAGCCAAGACAGGTTGAACTTC. Protein: CASSQDRLNF.

The rearrangement links TRBV6-5 to TRBJ2-7; 10 nucleotides align to TRBD2. From germline, CDR1 is MNHEY and CDR2 SVGAGI. The CDR3 spans 15 residues. V gave up 8 bases and J gave up 2 bases; unmatched junction bases: 9. The CDR3 nucleotides read TGTGCCAGCCACTTTTATAGCGGGAGGACCTACGAGCAGTACTTC. Its translation: CASHFYSGRTYEQYF.

This clone was detected once. This rearrangement joins TRBV19 to TRBJ1-4; D is unclear. Trimming stripped 8 bases from V and 0 bases from J, with 10 bases between. The CDR3 has 14 amino acids. Germline V CDR1 and CDR2: LNHDA, SQIVND (reference sequence). The CDR3 region is CASARAATNEKLFF. CDR3 in DNA: TGTGCCAGTGCCCGGGCCGCAACTAATGAAAAACTGTTTTTT.

The chain couples TRBV6-5 to TRBJ2-2, with D perhaps matching TRBD2 (6 bases). Germline assignment: CDR1 MNHEY and CDR2 SVGAGI. The germline V and J ends were trimmed by 2 bases and 6 bases, with 13 bases remaining between them. The CDR3 consists of 15 residues. The CDR3 here is CASSYRWGEAGELFF. CDR3 DNA: TGTGCCAGCAGTTACAGGTGGGGGGAGGCCGGGGAGCTGTTTTTT.

This chain uses TRBV12-3 or TRBV12-4 with TRBJ1-2; D call uncertain. This CDR3 region has 13 residues. With 6 bases removed from V and 4 bases from J, the gap between germline ends came to 12 bases. CDR3 DNA: TGTGCCAGCAGCCGAGATACGGTCTATGGCTACACCTTC. The encoded protein is CASSRDTVYGYTF.

Points on this clone: An end of the junction does not agree with germline; a read error may underlie this. The rearrangement uses TRBV15 and TRBJ2-5; weak D call: TRBD1 (6 bases). In germline, CDR1 is LNHNV, CDR2 YYDKDF (reference sequence). The CDR3 has 17 residues. Written as DNA, the CDR3 is TGTGCCACCGGCAGAGATCTAGGACAGCTTAAAAAAGAGACCCAGTACTTC. It yields the protein CATGRDLGQLKKETQYF. The entire variable domain, with the rest obtained from reference TRBV15 and TRBJ2-5, is as follows: DAMVIQNPRYQVTQFGKPVTLSCSQTLNHNVMYWYQQKSSQAPKLLFHYYDKDFNNEADTPDNFQSRRPNTSFCFLDIRSPGLGDTAMYLCATGRDLGQLKKETQYFGPGTRLLVL.

This chain uses TRBV19 with TRBJ2-7; maybe TRBD1 (5 bases). V dropped 5 bases and J dropped 2 bases, with 13 bases sitting between them. The CDR3 has 14 amino acids. The germline V gene encodes CDR1 LNHDA and CDR2 SQIVND (reference sequence). CDR3 residues: CASSFGAQTYEQYF. CDR3 coding DNA: TGTGCCAGTAGTTTTGGGGCTCAGACCTACGAGCAGTACTTC.

The J gene is TRBJ2-7, the V gene TRBV28, with D possibly TRBD2 on 5 matching bases. The CDR3 has 14 amino acids. Germline assignment: CDR1 MDHEN and CDR2 SYDVKM. The V gene lost 6 bases and the J gene lost 3 bases, with 15 bases spanning the gap. CDR3 DNA sequence: TGTGCCAGCAGCGTCGGGAACGGCTACTACGAGCAGTACTTC. Protein sequence: CASSVGNGYYEQYF.

This chain uses TRBV9 with TRBJ2-2; D uncertain. The CDR3 has 16 amino acids. CDR1 SGDLS and CDR2 YYNGEE come from the germline V gene. V lost 0 bases and J lost 3, with 12 bases in between. Here the CDR3 reads CASSVGLWHYTGELFF. CDR3 bases: TGTGCCAGCAGCGTAGGTCTCTGGCACTACACCGGGGAGCTGTTTTTT.

The V call is TRBV29-1, the J call TRBJ2-7; TRBD2 matches at 13 bases. The V segment lost 5 bases and the J segment 2 bases; nucleotides outside the gene matches: 6. This CDR3 region has 15 residues. Germline values: CDR1 SQVTM, CDR2 ANQGSEA. The CDR3 region has the DNA TGCAGCGTTCGGACTAGCGGGGGCTACCCCTACGAGCAGTACTTC. It encodes CSVRTSGGYPYEQYF.

This chain uses TRBV28 with TRBJ1-2; D unresolved. Germline V CDR1 and CDR2: MDHEN, SYDVKM. The CDR3 length is 12 residues. V lost 5 bases and J lost 8, with 12 bases in between. CDR3 nucleotide sequence: TGTGCCAGCAGTCCGTACAGTGTCGGCTACACCTTC. Residues: CASSPYSVGYTF.

V usage is TRBV19 and J usage is TRBJ1-5; the D gene is possibly TRBD1 (6 bases). With 0 bases removed from V and 7 bases from J, the gap between germline ends came to 13 bases. Germline V gives CDR1 LNHDA, CDR2 SQIVND (reference sequence). The CDR3 totals 15 residues. This chain's CDR3 is CASSIDHRAGQPQHF. DNA for the CDR3: TGTGCCAGTAGTATAGATCACAGGGCCGGACAGCCCCAGCATTTT.

The V call is TRBV2, the J call TRBJ1-6; tentative D call: TRBD1 (5 bases). CDR3 length: 11 residues. Trimming took 7 bases from V and 14 from J, leaving 12 bases between them. Germline-derived CDR1 and CDR2 are SNHLY and FYNNEI. CDR3 region: CASTGQVALHF. CDR3 nucleotide sequence: TGTGCCAGCACGGGGCAGGTTGCCCTCCACTTT.

This clone was counted a few times. The chain links TRBV6-2 or TRBV6-3 to TRBJ1-1; 7 bases are shared with TRBD1. This CDR3 has 15 amino acids. Looked up from germline, CDR1 is MNHEY and CDR2 is SVGEGT. After removal of 5 bases from V and 3 bases from J, the junction contained 9 bases not matched to a gene. CDR3 nucleotides: TGTGCCAGCAGTCTACCCGACAGGGTGTACACTGAAGCTTTCTTT. Translating it yields CASSLPDRVYTEAFF.